Listed here are 26 T cell receptor beta chains from one sample, sequenced in a study of blood T cell repertoires in COVID-19. Using immunoSEQ multiplex PCR, the repertoire was profiled, and TCRdb retains in-frame clones only, with some absent. This table has some 45,000 clones, about 90% appearing once. The material sequenced was peripheral blood. The receptors come from a human donor with active COVID-19. The donor label of this sample is uncertain.

The chain joins TRBV3-1 (or the pseudogene TRBV3-2) to TRBJ2-5, with TRBD2 as a possible D gene (5 bases). Germline V gene lookup returns CDR1 LGHDT and CDR2 YNNKEL (reference sequence). Trimming pared 0 bases from V and 4 bases from J, leaving 9 bases between. This CDR3 has 14 amino acids. CDR3 in DNA: TGTGCCAGCAGCCAAGATGGCGGGCGAGAGACCCAGTACTTC. Amino acids: CASSQDGGRETQYF.

V gene TRBV6-5 combines with J gene TRBJ2-6; 8 nucleotides match TRBD2. The CDR3 covers 14 residues. CDR1 is MNHEY, CDR2 SVGAGI, per germline. The trim removed 6 bases at V and 2 bases at J, leaving 0 bases unmatched. The CDR3 loop is CASRRGAGANVLTF. CDR3 in DNA: TGTGCCAGCAGGCGGGGGGCTGGGGCCAACGTCCTGACTTTC.

This rearrangement joins TRBV5-6 to TRBJ1-4; D is undetermined. Trimming pared 4 bases from V and 0 bases from J, leaving 10 bases between. Looked up from germline, CDR1 is SGHDT and CDR2 is YYEEEE. CDR3 length equals 15 residues. The DNA for the CDR3 is TGTGCCAGCAGCACTACCTTTTCAACTAATGAAAAACTGTTTTTT. Translated: CASSTTFSTNEKLFF.

The CDR3 nucleotides are TGTGCCAGCAGCCGAGACAGGGTTGGGACTGAAGCTTTCTTT. Translating gives CASSRDRVGTEAFF. The chain uses TRBV7-8 and TRBJ1-1; 7 bases agree with TRBD1. The germline V gene has CDR1 SGHVS and CDR2 FQNEAQ. The CDR3 loop spans 14 amino acids. J gave up 5 bases and V 5 bases, and 8 bases lay outside the gene matches.

This chain links TRBV2 with TRBJ1-1, with D hard to call. Trimming removed 6 bases from V and 2 bases from J, with 10 bases in between. Germline-derived CDR1 and CDR2 are SNHLY and FYNNEI. CDR3 length equals 13 residues. This CDR3 reads CASRSYLNTEAFF. The CDR3 DNA reads TGTGCCAGCAGATCGTATCTTAACACTGAAGCTTTCTTT.

The gene calls are TRBV5-8 and TRBJ2-7; TRBD1 agrees at 11 bases. The CDR3 is 16 residues long. With 4 bases clipped from V and 4 bases from J, the junction kept 10 bases outside the gene matches. Looked up from germline, CDR1 is SGHTS and CDR2 is YDEGEE. This chain's CDR3 is CASSQGQGARVYEQYF. In DNA, the CDR3 is TGTGCCAGCAGCCAAGGACAGGGGGCGCGGGTTTACGAGCAGTACTTC.

The chain links TRBV6-6 to TRBJ1-2; 8 bases map to TRBD1. Germline trimming cut 5 bases from V and 5 bases from J; bases unmatched to any gene: 10. The CDR3 runs to 15 residues. From germline, CDR1 is MNHNY and CDR2 SVGAGI (reference sequence). The CDR3 bases are TGTGCCAGCAGTGGGGATAAGACAGGGGATTATGGCTACACCTTC. It translates to CASSGDKTGDYGYTF.

CDR3 sequence: CASSQGAEGANVLTF. The DNA of the CDR3 is TGTGCCAGCTCACAAGGGGCAGAGGGGGCCAACGTCCTGACTTTC. The chain couples TRBV18 to TRBJ2-6, with D perhaps matching TRBD1 (5 bases). V was clipped by 4 bases and J by 4 bases, with 11 bases between them. The CDR3 spans 15 residues. Germline V gives CDR1 KGHSH, CDR2 LQKENI.

The chain links TRBV9 to TRBJ2-1; 11 bases match TRBD2. Per germline, CDR1 SGDLS and CDR2 YYNGEE. Trimming took 0 bases from V and 2 from J; bases not matched to a gene: 7. CDR3 size: 18 residues. The chain's CDR3 is CASSVVAGGPMTYNEQFF. As DNA, the CDR3 is TGTGCCAGCAGCGTAGTAGCGGGAGGGCCTATGACCTACAATGAGCAGTTCTTC.

V usage is TRBV28 and J usage is TRBJ1-1, with TRBD1 as a possible D gene (6 bases). This CDR3 region has 15 residues. Per the germline V gene, CDR1 is MDHEN and CDR2 is SYDVKM. V dropped 3 bases and J dropped 8 bases, with 19 bases sitting between them. The CDR3 sequence is CASSFRRPGGWEAFF. Here the CDR3 DNA reads TGTGCCAGCAGTTTTCGCCGTCCGGGGGGCTGGGAAGCTTTCTTT.

This clone was seen only once. The chain joins TRBV6-6 to TRBJ1-1; D unclear. Trimming stripped 6 bases from V and 5 bases from J, with 10 bases between. Germline-derived CDR1 and CDR2 are MNHNY and SVGAGI (reference sequence). This CDR3 contains 12 residues. The CDR3 loop reads CASRPRGTEAFF. The CDR3, as DNA: TGTGCCAGCAGGCCAAGAGGGACTGAAGCTTTCTTT.

This clone was counted once. The chain combines TRBV7-8 with TRBJ2-2; D may be TRBD1 (7 bases). The germline gives CDR1 SGHVS, CDR2 FQNEAQ. V shed 5 bases and J shed 3 bases, with 16 bases lying between them. The CDR3 length is 16 residues. The DNA of the CDR3 is TGTGCCAGCAGCCCAGGGGGGCAGGGATACACCGGGGAGCTGTTTTTT. This gives the protein CASSPGGQGYTGELFF.

The rearrangement joins TRBV5-6 to TRBJ2-3; 7 nucleotides line up with TRBD2. V was pared by 3 bases and J by 4 bases, with 5 bases of the junction left unmatched. Germline CDR1 SGHDT, CDR2 YYEEEE. CDR3 length equals 14 residues. CDR3 coding DNA: TGTGCCAGCAGCTCCGGGACTACGTCAGATACGCAGTATTTT. As protein: CASSSGTTSDTQYF.

V is TRBV7-2 and J is TRBJ1-5, with D possibly TRBD1 on 6 matching bases. Germline CDR1 is SGHTA and CDR2 is FQGNSA. This CDR3 spans 17 amino acids. V lost 5 bases and J lost 5, with 22 bases in between. The CDR3 here is CASSPNLGGGGHQPQHF. The CDR3 DNA follows: TGTGCCAGCAGCCCGAATCTCGGGGGGGGCGGACATCAGCCCCAGCATTTT.

V usage is TRBV11-3 and J usage is TRBJ1-6; a possible D gene is TRBD1 (5 bases). Germline CDR1 SGHNT, CDR2 YENEEA. This CDR3 region has 14 residues. V shed 6 bases and J shed 6 bases, with 12 bases lying between them. The CDR3 region is CASSSAGGNSPLHF. The CDR3 nucleotides read TGTGCCAGCAGTTCCGCCGGGGGTAATTCACCCCTCCACTTT. Complete variable domain (other parts from reference TRBV11-3 and TRBJ1-6): EAGVVQSPRYKIIEKKQPVAFWCNPISGHNTLYWYLQNLGQGPELLIRYENEEAVDDSQLPKDRFSAERLKGVDSTLKIQPAELGDSAVYLCASSSAGGNSPLHFGNGTRLTVT.

The chain recombines TRBV4-1 with TRBJ1-6; 10 nucleotides align to TRBD1. Germline values: CDR1 MGHRA, CDR2 YSYEKL. Trimming cost V 1 base and J 10 bases; bases outside gene matches: 7. The CDR3 is 16 residues long. The CDR3 coding sequence is TGCGCCAGCAGCCAAGGGACAGGGGGTTCACGGTCACCCCTCCACTTT. Its protein product is CASSQGTGGSRSPLHF.

In this sample, this clone turned up a few times. The chain links TRBV7-9 to TRBJ2-2; 8 bases map to TRBD1. Germline V lookup: CDR1 SEHNR, CDR2 FQNEAQ (reference sequence). This CDR3 region has 14 residues. V lost 5 bases, J lost 7 bases, and 6 bases stayed unmatched. Here the CDR3 reads CASSLQGEGGELFF. The CDR3 DNA follows: TGTGCCAGCAGCCTACAGGGGGAAGGCGGGGAGCTGTTTTTT.

The V gene is TRBV3-1 (or the pseudogene TRBV3-2), the J gene TRBJ2-7, with 9 bases fitting TRBD1. V was pared by 2 bases and J by 6 bases, with 11 bases of the junction left unmatched. The CDR3 loop spans 16 amino acids. Per germline, CDR1 LGHDT and CDR2 YNNKEL (reference sequence). CDR3 DNA: TGTGCCAGCAGCCAATCCTATCGGACAGGGGAGCTCGAGCAGTACTTC. Translated: CASSQSYRTGELEQYF.

The rearrangement links TRBV5-1 to TRBJ2-2, with 11 bases that match TRBD2. Germline trimming cut 0 bases from V and 6 bases from J; bases unmatched to any gene: 1. The CDR3 consists of 15 residues. In germline, CDR1 is SGHRS, CDR2 YFSETQ. The CDR3 DNA follows: TGCGCCAGCAGCTTGGGACTAGCGGGACCCGGGGAGCTGTTTTTT. This codes for CASSLGLAGPGELFF.

The CDR3 region is CASSSPGLAYTDTQYF. The CDR3 coding sequence is TGTGCCAGCAGTTCCCCGGGACTAGCGTACACAGATACGCAGTATTTT. The chain combines TRBV27 with TRBJ2-3; 10 bases fit TRBD2. The CDR3 covers 16 residues. The V gene's germline CDR1 is MNHEY and CDR2 SMNVEV (reference sequence). V shed 4 bases, J shed 2 bases, and the junction held 6 bases outside the gene matches.

This chain uses TRBV10-1 with TRBJ2-7; D is unresolved. This CDR3 contains 12 residues. From germline, CDR1 is WNHNN and CDR2 SYGVQD (reference sequence). Trimming stripped 7 bases from V and 5 bases from J, with 12 bases between. CDR3 bases: TGCGCCAGCATTCCGGGTTTGGACGAGCAGTACTTC. This codes for CASIPGLDEQYF.

The V and J genes are TRBV9 and TRBJ2-3; weak D call: TRBD2 (5 bases). CDR1 is SGDLS, CDR2 YYNGEE, per germline. The CDR3 totals 15 residues. V was shortened by 4 bases and J by 3 bases, with 15 bases between the two germline ends. CDR3 region: CASSPGNTATDTQYF. The CDR3 region has the DNA TGTGCCAGCAGCCCGGGGAATACGGCTACAGATACGCAGTATTTT.

The rearrangement links TRBV6-5 to TRBJ1-4; D ambiguous. Trimming cost V 6 bases and J 7 bases, with 15 bases left between them. Germline-derived CDR1 and CDR2 are MNHEY and SVGAGI. CDR3 size: 14 residues. CDR3 protein: CASSEIRRGEKLFF. CDR3 coding DNA: TGTGCCAGCAGCGAGATCAGGCGGGGTGAAAAACTGTTTTTT.

This rearrangement joins TRBV7-8 to TRBJ2-1; the D gene is possibly TRBD1 (5 bases). This CDR3 comprises 13 residues. V lost 3 bases and J 4 bases, leaving 7 bases between the germline ends. Germline values: CDR1 SGHVS, CDR2 FQNEAQ. DNA for the CDR3: TGTGCCAGCAGCTTTTCAGGGTACAATGAGCAGTTCTTC. It translates to CASSFSGYNEQFF.

This clone was seen a few times. This chain links TRBV19 with TRBJ1-5; 7 bases match TRBD1. The V gene's germline CDR1 is LNHDA and CDR2 SQIVND (reference sequence). The CDR3 sequence is 14 residues long. With 4 bases clipped from V and 6 bases from J, the junction kept 6 bases outside the gene matches. The CDR3 reads CASSRGAGGQPQHF. The CDR3 region has the DNA TGTGCCAGTAGTAGGGGGGCAGGGGGTCAGCCCCAGCATTTT.

This chain links TRBV6-5 with TRBJ2-7; 8 positions match TRBD1. The CDR3 covers 13 residues. The V gene end was trimmed by 6 bases and the J gene end by 5 bases; junction bases not matched to a gene: 6. The V gene's germline CDR1 is MNHEY and CDR2 SVGAGI. For the CDR3, the DNA is TGTGCCAGCAGCTCAATACAGGGGGACGAGCAGTACTTC. It codes for CASSSIQGDEQYF.